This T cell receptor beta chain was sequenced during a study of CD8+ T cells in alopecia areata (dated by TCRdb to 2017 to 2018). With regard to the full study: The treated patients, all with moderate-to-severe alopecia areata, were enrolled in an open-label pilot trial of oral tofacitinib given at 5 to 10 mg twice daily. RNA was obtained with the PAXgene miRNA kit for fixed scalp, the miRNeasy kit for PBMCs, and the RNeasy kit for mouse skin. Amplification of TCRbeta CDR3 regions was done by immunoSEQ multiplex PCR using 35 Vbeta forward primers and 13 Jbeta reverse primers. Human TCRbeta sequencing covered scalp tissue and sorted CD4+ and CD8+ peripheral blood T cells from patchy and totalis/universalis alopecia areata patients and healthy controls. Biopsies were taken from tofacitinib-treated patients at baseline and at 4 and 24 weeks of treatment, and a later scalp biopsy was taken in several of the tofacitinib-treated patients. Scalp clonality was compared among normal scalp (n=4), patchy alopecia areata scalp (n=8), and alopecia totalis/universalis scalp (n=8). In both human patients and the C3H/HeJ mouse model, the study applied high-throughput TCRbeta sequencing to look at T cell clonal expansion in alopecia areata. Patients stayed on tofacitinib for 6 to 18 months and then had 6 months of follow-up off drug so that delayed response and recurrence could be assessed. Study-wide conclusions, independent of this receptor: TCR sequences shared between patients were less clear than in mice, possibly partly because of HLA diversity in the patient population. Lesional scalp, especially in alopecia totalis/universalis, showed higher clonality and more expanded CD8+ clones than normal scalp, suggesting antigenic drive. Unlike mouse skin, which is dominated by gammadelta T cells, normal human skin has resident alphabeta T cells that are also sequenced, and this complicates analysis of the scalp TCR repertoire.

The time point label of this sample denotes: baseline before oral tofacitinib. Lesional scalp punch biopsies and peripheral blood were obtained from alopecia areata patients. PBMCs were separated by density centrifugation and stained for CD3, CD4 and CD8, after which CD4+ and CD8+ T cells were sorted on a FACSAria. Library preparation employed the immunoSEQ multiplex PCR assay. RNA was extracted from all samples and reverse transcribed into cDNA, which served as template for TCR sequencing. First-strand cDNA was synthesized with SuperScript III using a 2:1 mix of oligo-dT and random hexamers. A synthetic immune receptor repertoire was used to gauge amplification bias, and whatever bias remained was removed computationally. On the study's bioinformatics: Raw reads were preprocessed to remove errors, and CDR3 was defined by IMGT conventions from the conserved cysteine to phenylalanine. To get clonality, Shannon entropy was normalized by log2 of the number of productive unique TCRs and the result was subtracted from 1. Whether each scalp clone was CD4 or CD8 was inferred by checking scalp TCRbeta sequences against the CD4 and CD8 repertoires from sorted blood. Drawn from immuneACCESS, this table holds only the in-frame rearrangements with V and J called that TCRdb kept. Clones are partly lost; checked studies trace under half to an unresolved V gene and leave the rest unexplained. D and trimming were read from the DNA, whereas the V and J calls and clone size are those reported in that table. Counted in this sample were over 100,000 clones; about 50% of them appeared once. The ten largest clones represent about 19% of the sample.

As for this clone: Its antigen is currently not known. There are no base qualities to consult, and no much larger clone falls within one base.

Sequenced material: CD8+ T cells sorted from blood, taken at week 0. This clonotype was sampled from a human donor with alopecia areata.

The CDR3 has the sequence CASSIGTGQEAFF. In nucleotide form, the sequence is TGTGCCAGCAGCATAGGTACAGGCCAAGAAGCTTTCTTT. The rearrangement joined TRBV9 to TRBJ1-1; perhaps TRBD1 is the D gene, with 5 bases matching. From the cysteine through the phenylalanine, the CDR3 covers 13 amino acids. The DNA shown is the 39-base CDR3, in frame from base 1. According to the germline V gene, CDR1 reads SGDLS and CDR2 reads YYNGEE. Cut back by 4 bases and 8 bases, the V and J ends lie 15 bases apart. The CDR3 plus the reference TRBV9 and TRBJ1-1 genes for the other parts give the full variable domain: DSGVTQTPKHLITATGQRVTLRCSPRSGDLSVYWYQQSLDQGLQFLIQYYNGEERAKGNILERFSAQQFPDLHSELNLSSLELGDSALYFCASSIGTGQEAFFGQGTRLTVV.